This T cell receptor (beta chain) was sequenced during a study of cytomegalovirus exposure and HLA in healthy donors. The PCR used 60 Vbeta and 13 Jbeta primers. The repertoire was sequenced with immunoSEQ multiplex PCR; TCRdb's copy has only in-frame clones and lacks some. The table has around 200,000 clones, 70% to 90% seen once; the top ten hold over 2%. Looked up from germline, CDR1 is SGHRS and CDR2 is YFSETQ. The CDR3 contains 11 residues. The germline V and J ends were trimmed by 8 bases and 6 bases, with 9 bases remaining between them. Study conclusions and caveats: A later analysis, which compared TCR beta chains of equal frequency, found the HLA-associated ones more clonally expanded.

In the case of this clone: What it binds is unknown.

Specimen: PBMCs. The clonotype comes from a woman aged 45-65 years in good health and CMV-seronegative. This chain links TRBV5-1 with TRBJ2-4; a weak D match, TRBD1 (6 bases). Here the CDR3 reads CASKGGNIQYF. CDR3 coding DNA: TGCGCCAGTAAAGGGGGAAACATTCAGTACTTC. Filled out from reference TRBV5-1 and TRBJ2-4, the complete variable domain reads KAGVTQTPRYLIKTRGQQVTLSCSPISGHRSVSWYQQTPGQGLQFLFEYFSETQRNKGNFPGRFSGRQFSNSRSEMNVSTLELGDSALYLCASKGGNIQYFGAGTRLSVL.